What follows are 22 T cell receptor beta chains derived from one specimen sequenced in a study of OX40 agonist ivuxolimab in advanced cancers. Clones were read by immunoSEQ multiplex PCR, and TCRdb kept only the in-frame ones, dropping some. The sample lists nearly 70,000 clones; around 83% were seen once. The sample was CD4+ or CD8+ T cells sorted from blood, taken in a trial of the OX40 agonist ivuxolimab. The receptors shown here come from an adult with an advanced solid tumor such as melanoma, head and neck, liver or kidney cancer.

The chain links TRBV6-5 to TRBJ1-1; D is unresolved. Trimming removed 3 bases from V and 1 base from J, with 12 bases in between. Germline lookup yields CDR1 MNHEY and CDR2 SVGAGI. This CDR3 spans 15 amino acids. CDR3 residues: CASSYGRRGNTEAFF. The CDR3 DNA reads as TGTGCCAGCAGTTATGGGCGGCGGGGGAACACTGAAGCTTTCTTT.

V is TRBV10-1 and J is TRBJ2-5; 9 nucleotides agree with TRBD1. Germline V gene lookup returns CDR1 WNHNN and CDR2 SYGVQD (reference sequence). The V gene end was trimmed by 0 bases and the J gene end by 4 bases; junction bases not matched to a gene: 3. The CDR3 contains 15 residues. CDR3 in amino acids: CASSESDRGGETQYF. CDR3 sequence (DNA): TGCGCCAGCAGTGAGTCAGACAGGGGGGGAGAGACCCAGTACTTC.

The chain is built from TRBV11-2 and TRBJ2-3, with D tentatively TRBD2 (5 bases). Germline V gene lookup returns CDR1 SGHAT and CDR2 FQNNGV. CDR3 size: 16 residues. Trimming took 1 base from V and 1 from J, leaving 12 bases between them. The CDR3 loop reads CASSLGSSIGTDTQYF. The DNA for the CDR3 is TGTGCCAGCAGCTTAGGGTCTAGCATTGGCACAGATACGCAGTATTTT.

V is TRBV4-1 and J is TRBJ2-3, with a possible D match to TRBD1 (6 bases). Trimming cost V 1 base and J 1 base, with 9 bases left between them. The germline CDR1 and CDR2 sequences are MGHRA and YSYEKL. CDR3 length: 15 amino acids. The CDR3 loop reads CASSQVGAGTDTQYF. CDR3 nucleotides: TGCGCCAGCAGCCAAGTGGGGGCCGGCACAGATACGCAGTATTTT.

The CDR3 coding sequence is TGCGCCAGCAGCTCCGGACACCGGGACCCCAACACAGATACGCAGTATTTT. Protein sequence: CASSSGHRDPNTDTQYF. The chain carries TRBV5-1 and TRBJ2-3; D may match TRBD1 or TRBD2 (5 bases each). The germline V and J ends were trimmed by 3 bases and 2 bases, with 19 bases remaining between them. The germline V gene has CDR1 SGHRS and CDR2 YFSETQ. CDR3 size: 17 residues.

The gene calls are TRBV7-9 and TRBJ1-6, with a weak D call TRBD1 (6 bases). This CDR3 has 13 amino acids. V dropped 7 bases and J dropped 7 bases, with 11 bases sitting between them. CDR1 SEHNR and CDR2 FQNEAQ come from the germline V gene (reference sequence). The CDR3 is CASTPTGNSPLHF. In DNA form, the CDR3 reads TGTGCCAGCACCCCTACAGGGAATTCACCCCTCCACTTT.

The DNA for the CDR3 is TGTGCCAGCAGCTCCTCGACAGGGGGCTGGAATCAGCCCCAGCATTTT. As protein: CASSSSTGGWNQPQHF. The chain joins TRBV7-9 to TRBJ1-5, with 10 bases lining up with TRBD1. The germline V gene encodes CDR1 SEHNR and CDR2 FQNEAQ (reference sequence). This CDR3 spans 16 amino acids. Trimming removed 4 bases from V and 4 bases from J; junction bases left unmatched: 7.

The chain employs TRBV2 and TRBJ1-5, with 9 bases matching TRBD1. The J call is uncertain, as TRBJ2-3 better fits the DNA end. This CDR3 has 18 residues. The germline V gene has CDR1 SNHLY and CDR2 FYNNEI. This chain's CDR3 is CASRPGTGRMYSNQPQYF. The CDR3, as DNA: TGTGCCAGCAGGCCCGGGACAGGGAGAATGTATAGCAATCAGCCCCAGTATTTT.

The chain recombines TRBV6-1 with TRBJ1-2; D remains unclear. V was cut by 4 bases and J by 7 bases, with 13 bases left in between. This CDR3 is built from 13 residues. Germline-derived CDR1 and CDR2 are MNHNS and SASEGT. Here the CDR3 reads CASSGTYSLGYTF. The CDR3 nucleotides read TGTGCCAGCAGTGGGACCTACAGTCTTGGCTACACCTTC.

The chain links TRBV29-1 to TRBJ2-2; 8 positions match TRBD1. The CDR3 has 15 residues. Germline V gene sequence: CDR1 SQVTM, CDR2 ANQGSEA. V was pared by 6 bases and J by 5 bases, with 11 bases of the junction left unmatched. CDR3 bases: TGCAGCGTCCGGGCGACAGGGGCAAAGACCGGGGAGCTGTTTTTT. Translation: CSVRATGAKTGELFF.

This clone was seen a single time. This chain uses TRBV27 with TRBJ1-2; 8 bases align to TRBD1. This CDR3 is 16 amino acids long. Germline V gene lookup returns CDR1 MNHEY and CDR2 SMNVEV (reference sequence). V shed 3 bases, J shed 4 bases, and the junction held 10 bases outside the gene matches. The CDR3 is CASSFTTQGAAYGYTF. The CDR3 DNA follows: TGTGCCAGCAGTTTCACAACTCAGGGGGCCGCCTATGGCTACACCTTC.

The J gene is TRBJ2-5, the V gene TRBV7-6; perhaps D is TRBD1 or TRBD2 (6 bases each). CDR1 and CDR2 from the germline V gene are SGHVS and FNYEAQ. The CDR3 extends over 13 amino acids. Trimming stripped 4 bases from V and 8 bases from J, with 14 bases between. The CDR3 here is CASSSDRRVTQYF. In DNA form, the CDR3 reads TGTGCCAGCAGCTCCGACAGGAGGGTCACCCAGTACTTC.

This chain joins TRBV30 and TRBJ2-3, with D possibly TRBD2 on 7 matching bases. CDR3 length equals 15 residues. Germline V gene lookup returns CDR1 GTSNPN and CDR2 SVGIG (reference sequence). Trimming cost V 4 bases and J 4 bases, with 18 bases left between them. CDR3 in amino acids: CAWTRGGAGPDTQYF. The CDR3 DNA reads TGTGCCTGGACAAGGGGGGGCGCGGGGCCAGATACGCAGTATTTT.

The V gene is TRBV11-2, the J gene TRBJ1-2; D not resolved. The CDR3 runs to 15 residues. The germline gives CDR1 SGHAT, CDR2 FQNNGV. Trimming took off 6 bases at V and 2 bases at J, with 16 bases between the two ends. This chain's CDR3 is CASSISQSPNYGYTF. The CDR3 bases are TGTGCCAGCAGTATCTCACAGAGCCCCAACTATGGCTACACCTTC.

The chain links TRBV6-1 to TRBJ1-6, with D perhaps TRBD1 (5 bases). The CDR3 is made up of 11 amino acids. Germline values: CDR1 MNHNS, CDR2 SASEGT. Trimming cost V 5 bases and J 14 bases, with 10 bases left between them. The chain's CDR3 is CASSRGVTLHF. CDR3 coding DNA: TGTGCCAGCAGTCGGGGGGTCACCCTCCACTTT.

V gene TRBV10-3 combines with J gene TRBJ2-4; weak D call: TRBD2 (6 bases). Per the germline V gene, CDR1 is ENHRY and CDR2 is SYGVKD. V lost 4 bases and J 5 bases, leaving 12 bases between the germline ends. This CDR3 region has 14 residues. CDR3 protein: CAISAETGENIQYF. The CDR3 DNA reads TGTGCCATCAGTGCGGAGACGGGGGAAAACATTCAGTACTTC.

This chain joins TRBV2 and TRBJ1-2, with D maybe TRBD1 (5 bases). The V and J ends lost 5 bases and 0 bases respectively, with 19 bases between them. Germline CDR1 reads SNHLY; CDR2 reads FYNNEI. This CDR3 is 17 amino acids long. This chain's CDR3 is CASSFTGGVEANYGYTF. The CDR3 nucleotides are TGTGCCAGCAGTTTCACGGGAGGGGTGGAGGCTAACTATGGCTACACCTTC.

V usage is TRBV5-1 and J usage is TRBJ2-5; 12 nucleotides align to TRBD1. Trimming took 0 bases from V and 5 from J; bases not matched to a gene: 8. The CDR3 is 17 amino acids. Germline assignment: CDR1 SGHRS and CDR2 YFSETQ. The CDR3 sequence is CASSLAAGQGARETQYF. CDR3 nucleotides: TGCGCCAGCAGCTTGGCCGCGGGACAGGGGGCCAGGGAGACCCAGTACTTC.

In its sample, this clone was seen once. The J gene is TRBJ2-5, the V gene TRBV7-5; TRBD1 is taken as the D call from the table, unchecked against the DNA. TRBV7-5 is a documented pseudogene. The length of the CDR3 is 14 residues. CDR3 residues: CARSLGPLQETQYF. The CDR3 nucleotides read TGTGCCAGAAGCTTAGGGCCGCTCCAAGAGACCCAGTACTTC.

The chain recombines TRBV2 with TRBJ1-4; 9 bases match TRBD1. Germline CDR1 reads SNHLY; CDR2 reads FYNNEI. Trimming removed 6 bases from V and 8 bases from J; junction bases left unmatched: 10. There are 15 residues in the CDR3. The CDR3 DNA sequence: TGTGCCAGCAGAAGGGAGACAGGGGGGGAGGAAAAACTGTTTTTT. Protein product: CASRRETGGEEKLFF. The full variable domain, completed using reference TRBV2 and TRBJ1-4, is EPEVTQTPSHQVTQMGQEVILRCVPISNHLYFYWYRQILGQKVEFLVSFYNNEISEKSEIFDDQFSVERPDGSNFTLKIRSTKLEDSAMYFCASRRETGGEEKLFFGSGTQLSVL.

By proportion, this clone is medium-sized. The V gene is TRBV4-1, the J gene TRBJ2-3; 8 bases line up with TRBD1. The CDR3 extends over 18 amino acids. V gave up 2 bases and J gave up 3 bases; unmatched junction bases: 13. Germline lookup yields CDR1 MGHRA and CDR2 YSYEKL. CDR3 in amino acids: CASSQYGPDRGTTDTQYF. The CDR3 DNA is TGCGCCAGCAGCCAATACGGCCCCGACAGGGGAACGACAGATACGCAGTATTTT.

This clone was detected a few times. V gene TRBV9 combines with J gene TRBJ2-7, with D possibly matching TRBD1 (5 bases). Germline CDR1 and CDR2: SGDLS and YYNGEE. CDR3 size: 13 residues. V was shortened by 0 bases and J by 2 bases, with 6 bases between the two germline ends. The CDR3 region is CASSVATAYEQYF. The CDR3 DNA sequence: TGTGCCAGCAGCGTAGCGACAGCCTACGAGCAGTACTTC.